Shown below are 18 T cell receptor beta chains from a single sample sequenced in a study of blood T cell repertoires in COVID-19. Profiling relied on immunoSEQ multiplex PCR, and the TCRdb table lists in-frame clones only, not all of them. Among 250,000 to 400,000 clones listed, roughly 85% were seen once. Sample: PBMCs or T cells enriched from blood (not recorded which). These receptors were collected from a woman aged 25 to 39 who had been exposed to COVID-19.

The rearrangement links TRBV11-3 to TRBJ2-1; tentative D call: TRBD1 (5 bases). In germline, CDR1 is SGHNT, CDR2 YENEEA. This CDR3 is built from 14 residues. V lost 3 bases to trimming and J lost 8 bases, with 14 bases between them. The CDR3 loop reads CASSFQQVGDEQFF. Written as DNA, the CDR3 is TGTGCCAGCAGCTTTCAACAGGTTGGGGATGAGCAGTTCTTC.

V and J are TRBV27 and TRBJ2-7; D may be TRBD1 (5 bases). The germline gives CDR1 MNHEY, CDR2 SMNVEV (reference sequence). The CDR3 is made up of 13 amino acids. Trimming took off 5 bases at V and 3 bases at J, with 11 bases between the two ends. DNA of the CDR3: TGTGCCAGCAGTGCCCGACAGCACTACGAGCAGTACTTC. Translated, it gives CASSARQHYEQYF.

The chain has TRBV19 and TRBJ2-3; TRBD1 aligns across 7 bases. The CDR3 loop spans 17 amino acids. The germline CDR1 and CDR2 sequences are LNHDA and SQIVND (reference sequence). After removal of 1 base from V and 3 bases from J, the junction contained 10 bases not matched to a gene. CDR3 bases: TGTGCCAGTAGTATAGGAGGGGGCAGGGCAAAAACAGATACGCAGTATTTT. Amino acids: CASSIGGGRAKTDTQYF.

The chain couples TRBV7-9 to TRBJ1-1; D ambiguous. Trimming removed 3 bases at V and 0 bases at J, with 11 bases between. The CDR3 covers 15 residues. Germline CDR1 reads SEHNR; CDR2 reads FQNEAQ (reference sequence). As DNA, the CDR3 is TGTGCCAGCAGCTTGGGTCGACTCATGAACACTGAAGCTTTCTTT. Amino acid sequence: CASSLGRLMNTEAFF.

This clone was seen just once. The chain joins TRBV21-1 to TRBJ1-4; the table calls TRBD1, which could not be checked here. TRBV21-1 is a pseudogene locus. The CDR3 is made up of 15 amino acids. CDR3 sequence reads: CASSKGGQYHEKLFF. In DNA form, the CDR3 reads TGTGCCAGCAGCAAAGGGGGACAGTATCATGAAAAACTGTTTTTT.

The genes are TRBV27 and TRBJ1-1; 8 bases map to TRBD1. The trim removed 4 bases at V and 5 bases at J, leaving 9 bases unmatched. CDR3 size: 15 residues. Germline V gene sequence: CDR1 MNHEY, CDR2 SMNVEV (reference sequence). The CDR3 DNA reads as TGTGCCAGCAGTTCCCCGACAGGGGTGAGGACTGAAGCTTTCTTT. Translating gives CASSSPTGVRTEAFF.

The count of this clone is one. The chain recombines TRBV28 with TRBJ2-7; 7 nucleotides line up with TRBD2. J lost 4 bases, V lost 4 bases, and 7 bases had no gene match. The V gene's germline CDR1 is MDHEN and CDR2 SYDVKM. The CDR3 runs 14 residues. CDR3 loop: CASSSQGGSYEQYF. The CDR3 DNA reads TGTGCCAGCAGTTCGCAGGGCGGGAGTTACGAGCAGTACTTC.

The rearrangement joins TRBV10-3 to TRBJ2-7; TRBD1 matches 7 bases. The CDR3 runs to 14 residues. Germline CDR1 is ENHRY and CDR2 is SYGVKD. Trimming cost V 6 bases and J 3 bases; bases outside gene matches: 8. The CDR3: CAIRRQGSDYEQYF. CDR3 in DNA: TGTGCCATCAGAAGACAGGGTTCCGACTACGAGCAGTACTTC.

This chain uses TRBV20-1 with TRBJ2-5, with D perhaps TRBD2 (6 bases). The V gene's germline CDR1 is DFQATT and CDR2 SNEGSKA (reference sequence). The germline V and J ends were trimmed by 5 bases and 3 bases, with 13 bases remaining between them. The CDR3 has 13 amino acids. The CDR3 here is CSAGGASEETQYF. As DNA, the CDR3 is TGCAGTGCTGGTGGGGCTAGCGAAGAGACCCAGTACTTC.

The V call is TRBV18, the J call TRBJ2-5; 7 bases are a match to TRBD2. V trimming: 3 bases; J trimming: 5 bases; junction bases outside the gene matches: 6. Germline CDR1 reads KGHSH; CDR2 reads LQKENI. This CDR3 has 14 amino acids. The CDR3 reads CASSPLDGGETQYF. The CDR3 DNA sequence: TGTGCCAGCTCACCCCTAGACGGGGGGGAGACCCAGTACTTC. Combining the CDR3 with reference TRBV18 and TRBJ2-5 gives the whole variable domain NAGVMQNPRHLVRRRGQEARLRCSPMKGHSHVYWYRQLPEEGLKFMVYLQKENIIDESGMPKERFSAEFPKEGPSILRIQQVVRGDSAAYFCASSPLDGGETQYFGPGTRLLVL.

The gene calls are TRBV24-1 and TRBJ1-5; D unresolved. The length of the CDR3 is 13 residues. CDR1 is KGHDR, CDR2 SFDVKD, per germline. V shed 12 bases and J shed 2 bases, with 13 bases lying between them. Here the CDR3 DNA reads TGTGCCCGGGCGCAGAGGGGCAATCAGCCCCAGCATTTT. It codes for CARAQRGNQPQHF.

V gene TRBV4-3 combines with J gene TRBJ1-6; 8 bases fit TRBD1. The CDR3 runs 14 residues. Germline-derived CDR1 and CDR2 are LGHNA and YSLEER. The ends lost 5 bases at V and 10 bases at J; junction bases unmatched: 7. The CDR3 region is CASSETGAGSPLHF. The DNA of the CDR3 is TGCGCCAGCAGCGAGACAGGGGCAGGGTCACCCCTCCACTTT.

The J gene is TRBJ1-5, the V gene TRBV28, with a possible D match to TRBD1 (6 bases). Deletions cut 5 bases from V and 6 bases from J, with 11 bases between. CDR1 MDHEN and CDR2 SYDVKM come from the germline V gene. The CDR3 spans 13 residues. CDR3 nucleotide sequence: TGTGCCAGCAGTACAGGGTCGATTCAGCCCCAGCATTTT. Its protein product is CASSTGSIQPQHF.

The chain is built from TRBV9 and TRBJ2-2; 10 bases are a match to TRBD2. The J segment lost 5 bases and the V segment lost 6 bases, leaving 1 base of the junction unmatched. The CDR3 covers 13 residues. Germline CDR1 SGDLS, CDR2 YYNGEE. CDR3 nucleotides: TGTGCCAGCAAGCGGGAGGGGACCGGGGAGCTGTTTTTT. Its translation: CASKREGTGELFF.

The CDR3 DNA is TGTGCCAGCTCACCATCCACGACAGACAACACTGAAGCTTTCTTT. Translating it yields CASSPSTTDNTEAFF. The chain recombines TRBV18 with TRBJ1-1, with D possibly being TRBD1 (5 bases). From germline, CDR1 is KGHSH and CDR2 LQKENI. Trimming stripped 2 bases from V and 2 bases from J, with 12 bases between. CDR3 size: 15 residues.

The chain carries TRBV12-3 or TRBV12-4 and TRBJ1-1; no firm D call. The V gene lost 6 bases and the J gene lost 5 bases, with 10 bases spanning the gap. The CDR3 consists of 12 residues. In DNA, the CDR3 is TGTGCCAGCAGCTCCGCAGGAACTGAAGCTTTCTTT. This translates into CASSSAGTEAFF.

This chain uses TRBV9 with TRBJ2-2; 7 bases align to TRBD2. The CDR3 covers 15 residues. The junction had 2 bases not matched to a gene; V was cut back by 0 bases and J by 3 bases. The germline V gene encodes CDR1 SGDLS and CDR2 YYNGEE. CDR3 bases: TGTGCCAGCAGCGTAGGCGGGAGAGACACCGGGGAGCTGTTTTTT. This sequence encodes CASSVGGRDTGELFF.

V is TRBV7-2 and J is TRBJ1-2, with D possibly being TRBD1 (5 bases). The CDR3 sequence is 11 residues long. Germline values: CDR1 SGHTA, CDR2 FQGNSA. Trimming pared 8 bases from V and 7 bases from J, leaving 11 bases between. CDR3 nucleotide sequence: TGTGCCAGCGGGGCGGGGTTTGGCTACACCTTC. It yields the protein CASGAGFGYTF.